The T cell receptor (beta chain) described here comes from a study of cytotoxic CD8 clonotypes in ibrutinib-treated CLL. Study-level findings and limits: Once treatment began, public clonotypes, which were uncommon, contracted or stayed stable. Sample timing was unmatched between remission and later-progressing patients; lymph nodes unstudied.

The germline V gene encodes CDR1 MDHEN and CDR2 SYDVKM. This CDR3 is built from 15 residues. Trimming took 6 bases from V and 2 from J, leaving 17 bases between them. Investigators sought sequencing depths of between 1 in 200,000 and 1 in 1 million T cells. The table came from immunoSEQ multiplex PCR; TCRdb's copy has only in-frame clones and leaves some out. This sample has 9,500 to 15,000 clones, with about 62% found just once. A word on this clone: What it binds is not known.

The sequence was collected from a human donor with chronic lymphocytic leukemia. The sequences come from PBMCs, collected before ibrutinib treatment. The J gene is TRBJ2-7, the V gene TRBV28; perhaps TRBD1 as D (6 bases). This CDR3 reads CASSQPRQGTYEQYF. The CDR3 bases are TGTGCCAGCAGCCAACCTCGGCAGGGGACCTACGAGCAGTACTTC.